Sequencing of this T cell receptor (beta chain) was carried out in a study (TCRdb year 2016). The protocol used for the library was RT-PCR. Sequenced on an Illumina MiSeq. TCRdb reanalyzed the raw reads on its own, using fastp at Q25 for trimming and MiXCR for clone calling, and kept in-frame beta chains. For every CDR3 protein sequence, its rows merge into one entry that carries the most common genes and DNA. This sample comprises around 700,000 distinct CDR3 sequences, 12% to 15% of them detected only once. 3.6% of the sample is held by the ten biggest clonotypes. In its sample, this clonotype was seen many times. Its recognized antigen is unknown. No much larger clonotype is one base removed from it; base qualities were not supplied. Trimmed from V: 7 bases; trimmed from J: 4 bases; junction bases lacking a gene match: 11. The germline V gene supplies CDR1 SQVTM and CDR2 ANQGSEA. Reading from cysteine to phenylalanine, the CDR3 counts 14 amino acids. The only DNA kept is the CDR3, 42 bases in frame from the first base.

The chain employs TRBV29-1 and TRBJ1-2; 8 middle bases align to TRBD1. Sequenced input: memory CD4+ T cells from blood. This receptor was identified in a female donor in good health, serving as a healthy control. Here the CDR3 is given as CSASSGTGLYGYTF. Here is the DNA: TGCAGCGCCTCCTCCGGGACAGGACTCTATGGCTACACCTTC.